One sample yielded the 29 T cell receptor beta chains listed below, sequenced in a study of Graves' ophthalmopathy and Graves' hyperthyroidism (dated by TCRdb to 2016 to 2018). The sequencer was an Illumina HiSeq 2000. TCR beta CDR3 regions were amplified from RNA transcripts for repertoire sequencing. The first round of RT-PCR was done with HTBI primers and the Qiagen OneStep RT-PCR kit, and was followed by a second round of multiplex PCR, then size selection and purification. Through fastp at Q25 and MiXCR, TCRdb rebuilt clones from the public reads, retaining in-frame beta chains. Identical CDR3 protein sequences are pooled into one entry, listed with their most common genes and DNA. The sample yields 500,000 to 600,000 distinct CDR3 sequences; under 45% were counted once. Together, the top ten hold approximately 4.1% of the sample. Material: peripheral blood or thyroid tissue (not recorded which). The source of these receptors is an adult man with Graves' hyperthyroidism.

This clonotype has just one count. Since a much larger clone is just one base distant, this may be a read error. This rearrangement joins TRBV7-2 to TRBJ2-7, with 12 positions matching TRBD1. This CDR3 is built from 14 residues. From germline, CDR1 is SGHTA and CDR2 FQGNSA. With V trimmed by 3 bases and J by 6 bases, 3 bases remained unmatched. CDR3 nucleotides: TGTGCCAGCAGCTTCGGGACAGGGGGCGTCGAGCAGTACTTC. This codes for CASSFGTGGVEQYF.

This clonotype was found a few times. The chain recombines TRBV20-1 with TRBJ1-1, with 9 nucleotides matching TRBD1. V lost 0 bases and J lost 5; bases outside the gene matches: 16. The germline V gene encodes CDR1 DFQATT and CDR2 SNEGSKA (reference sequence). The CDR3 is made up of 18 amino acids. This chain's CDR3 is CSARDRKTGGTGGTEAFF. CDR3 sequence (DNA): TGCAGTGCTAGAGATCGAAAGACAGGGGGGACGGGGGGGACTGAAGCTTTCTTT.

Notes on this clonotype: A much larger clonotype is one base distant, so this may be a read error. The V gene is TRBV7-2, the J gene TRBJ2-2; D ambiguous. Germline CDR1 and CDR2: SGHTA and FQGNSA. CDR3 size: 16 residues. This CDR3 reads CVSNRSPASNTGELFF. The CDR3 DNA sequence: TGTGTCAGCAACCGGAGTCCCGCATCGAACACCGGGGAGCTGTTTTTT.

This clonotype was observed a handful of times. The rearrangement links TRBV3-1 to TRBJ2-7; the D gene is possibly TRBD1 (5 bases). The CDR3 contains 14 residues. V lost 1 base and J lost 5, with 12 bases in between. Germline V gene lookup returns CDR1 LGHDT and CDR2 YNNKEL (reference sequence). The CDR3 DNA sequence: TGTGCCAGCAGCCAAGCAGTGAAACAGGACGAGCAGTACTTC. Encoded protein: CASSQAVKQDEQYF.

J is TRBJ2-7 and V is TRBV5-4, with D possibly being TRBD2 (8 bases). From germline, CDR1 is SGHNT and CDR2 YYREEE (reference sequence). The CDR3 sequence is 15 residues long. Trimming took 4 bases from V and 4 from J, leaving 18 bases between them. The CDR3, as DNA: TGTGCCAGCAGCGGCGGGGGGCAGGGGGTTTACGAGCAGTACTTC. Protein sequence: CASSGGGQGVYEQYF.

The chain uses TRBV2 and TRBJ2-3; the D gene could be TRBD1 or TRBD2 (5 bases each). The V and J ends lost 8 bases and 6 bases respectively, with 15 bases between them. This CDR3 is 13 amino acids long. Germline-derived CDR1 and CDR2 are SNHLY and FYNNEI. In nucleotides, the CDR3 is TGTGCCAGCGGGACCCGACGCGGCGATACGCAGTATTTT. This sequence encodes CASGTRRGDTQYF. The entire variable domain, with the rest obtained from reference TRBV2 and TRBJ2-3, is as follows: EPEVTQTPSHQVTQMGQEVILRCVPISNHLYFYWYRQILGQKVEFLVSFYNNEISEKSEIFDDQFSVERPDGSNFTLKIRSTKLEDSAMYFCASGTRRGDTQYFGPGTRLTVL.

This chain uses TRBV29-1 with TRBJ2-5, with D perhaps assigned TRBD1 or TRBD2 (5 bases each). The germline V and J ends were trimmed by 8 bases and 7 bases, with 20 bases remaining between them. This CDR3 spans 13 amino acids. Germline V gives CDR1 SQVTM, CDR2 ANQGSEA. This CDR3 is CSLEPGTLGTQYF. Written as DNA, the CDR3 is TGCAGCTTGGAACCCGGGACCCTAGGGACCCAGTACTTC.

This clonotype was seen many times. The chain has TRBV5-1 and TRBJ2-7; 7 nucleotides align to TRBD1. The CDR3 has 16 amino acids. In germline, CDR1 is SGHRS, CDR2 YFSETQ. Losses at the gene ends were 4 bases for V and 0 bases for J; bases not matched to a gene: 10. CDR3 DNA: TGCGCCAGCAGCAATACCGGGACAGTGAACTCCTACGAGCAGTACTTC. Translation: CASSNTGTVNSYEQYF.

This clonotype was counted ten times or more. The chain employs TRBV20-1 and TRBJ2-5, with TRBD2 matching 8 bases. The CDR3 consists of 15 residues. The V segment lost 5 bases and the J segment 4 bases; nucleotides outside the gene matches: 12. The germline V gene has CDR1 DFQATT and CDR2 SNEGSKA (reference sequence). The CDR3 is CSASRSSGLVETQYF. The CDR3 nucleotides are TGCAGTGCTTCACGGTCTAGCGGGCTAGTAGAGACCCAGTACTTC.

Remarks on this clonotype: A single base separates this from a much larger clone, so it may be a read error. This rearrangement joins TRBV9 to TRBJ2-7; tentatively, D is TRBD2 (5 bases). The CDR3 is 14 amino acids. V lost 1 base to trimming and J lost 6 bases, with 14 bases between them. CDR1 and CDR2 from the germline V gene are SGDLS and YYNGEE. The CDR3 DNA follows: TGTGCCAGCAGCGTAACTACCTCGGAGGCCGAGCAGTACTTC. Translated, it gives CASSVTTSEAEQYF.

This clonotype was detected a few times. The gene calls are TRBV29-1 and TRBJ1-5, with 7 bases identical to TRBD1. Germline CDR1 reads SQVTM; CDR2 reads ANQGSEA. The CDR3 contains 14 residues. The trim removed 4 bases at V and 5 bases at J, leaving 8 bases unmatched. CDR3: CSVAVGGDHQPQHF. The DNA of the CDR3 is TGCAGCGTTGCGGTAGGGGGCGACCATCAGCCCCAGCATTTT.

Ten or more counts support this clonotype. The rearrangement uses TRBV10-3 and TRBJ1-6; 10 bases fit TRBD1. Germline values: CDR1 ENHRY, CDR2 SYGVKD. This CDR3 comprises 14 residues. V lost 6 bases to trimming and J lost 7 bases; unmatched junction nucleotides: 3. DNA for the CDR3: TGTGCCATCAGGGGGACAGGGGCAAATTCACCCCTCCACTTT. Translating it yields CAIRGTGANSPLHF.

This clonotype was recorded many times. The rearrangement uses TRBV12-5 and TRBJ1-5; D unresolved. V was pared by 7 bases and J by 5 bases, with 9 bases between. This CDR3 contains 12 residues. CDR1 is LGHNT, CDR2 FRNRAP, per germline. This CDR3 reads CASAPEYQPQHF. The CDR3 nucleotides are TGTGCTAGTGCCCCAGAATATCAGCCCCAGCATTTT.

Only one count was recorded for this clonotype. This sequence joins TRBV19 and TRBJ2-2, with 10 nucleotides matching TRBD1. Germline CDR1 is LNHDA and CDR2 is SQIVND (reference sequence). The CDR3 has 17 residues. J lost 1 base, V lost 1 base, and 3 bases had no gene match. CDR3: CASSIGRTGGNTGELFF. As DNA, the CDR3 is TGTGCCAGTAGTATAGGCCGGACAGGGGGGAACACCGGGGAGCTGTTTTTT.

This clonotype was observed a few times. The chain joins TRBV19 to TRBJ1-4; D perhaps matches TRBD1 (5 bases). CDR3 length: 18 residues. The V end lost 4 bases, the J end lost 0 bases, and 18 bases lay between the germline ends. Germline-derived CDR1 and CDR2 are LNHDA and SQIVND (reference sequence). The CDR3: CASSTIAQGRATNEKLFF. DNA of the CDR3: TGTGCCAGTAGTACGATTGCTCAGGGTAGAGCAACTAATGAAAAACTGTTTTTT.

This clonotype was seen many times. V usage is TRBV2 and J usage is TRBJ1-3; D uncertain. CDR1 SNHLY and CDR2 FYNNEI come from the germline V gene. There are 12 residues in the CDR3. The germline V and J ends were trimmed by 4 bases and 7 bases, with 8 bases remaining between them. Written as DNA, the CDR3 is TGTGCCAGCAGTGGGGTACTGAACACCATATATTTT. It is translated as CASSGVLNTIYF.

This clonotype has ten or more counts. The J gene is TRBJ2-5, the V gene TRBV7-2; 7 nucleotides align to TRBD1. Losses at the gene ends were 4 bases for V and 0 bases for J; bases not matched to a gene: 5. Germline loops: CDR1 SGHTA, CDR2 FQGNSA. The CDR3 contains 15 residues. The CDR3 reads CASSSEGAYQETQYF. The DNA for the CDR3 is TGTGCCAGCAGCTCCGAGGGGGCGTACCAAGAGACCCAGTACTTC.

This clonotype was seen at least ten times. The germline gene is not matched at one end of the junction; a read error may be the cause. The chain has TRBV20-1 and TRBJ1-4; weak D call: TRBD1 (5 bases). Germline V gene lookup returns CDR1 DFQATT and CDR2 SNEGSKA (reference sequence). This CDR3 is 13 amino acids long. The CDR3 is CSARSRDGEKLVF. The DNA of the CDR3 is TGCAGTGCTAGATCCAGGGACGGCGAAAAACTGGTTTTT.

This clonotype was detected ten times or more. The chain employs TRBV7-8 and TRBJ1-2, with D uncertain. The germline gives CDR1 SGHVS, CDR2 FQNEAQ. The V end was cut by 0 bases, the J end by 1 base, with 18 bases between. This CDR3 is 18 amino acids long. This CDR3 is CASSLARLDGDFNYGYTF. The DNA of the CDR3 is TGTGCCAGCAGCTTAGCGAGGTTGGACGGAGACTTTAACTATGGCTACACCTTC.

At least ten counts were recorded for this clonotype. The chain is built from TRBV20-1 and TRBJ1-1, with a weak D call TRBD1 (5 bases). Germline V lookup: CDR1 DFQATT, CDR2 SNEGSKA (reference sequence). V was clipped by 2 bases and J by 1 base, with 5 bases between them. CDR3 size: 12 residues. The CDR3 DNA is TGCAGTGCTAGAACAGGGAACACTGAAGCTTTCTTT. As protein: CSARTGNTEAFF.

This clonotype showed up many times. The chain employs TRBV10-2 and TRBJ1-5, with D unresolved. Trimming took off 3 bases at V and 7 bases at J, with 7 bases between the two ends. This CDR3 is 12 amino acids long. Per germline, CDR1 WSHSY and CDR2 SAAADI. CDR3 sequence: CASSDTRQPQHF. DNA for the CDR3: TGCGCCAGCAGTGATACCCGACAGCCCCAGCATTTT.

This clonotype came up many times. The chain recombines TRBV9 with TRBJ1-2; 7 bases align to TRBD1. The CDR3 covers 15 residues. CDR1 SGDLS and CDR2 YYNGEE come from the germline V gene. J was trimmed by 6 bases and V by 3 bases; bases with no gene match: 11. The CDR3 bases are TGTGCCAGCAGCGCCCCAGTGACAGGGAACCATGGCTACACCTTC. This translates into CASSAPVTGNHGYTF.

This rearrangement joins TRBV24-1 to TRBJ2-1; D not resolved. The CDR3 has 16 amino acids. The germline V and J ends were trimmed by 3 bases and 0 bases, with 11 bases remaining between them. CDR1 and CDR2 from the germline V gene are KGHDR and SFDVKD. The CDR3 coding sequence is TGTGCCACCAGTGATCGAGGAGTAAGCTCCTACAATGAGCAGTTCTTC. It yields the protein CATSDRGVSSYNEQFF.

This rearrangement joins TRBV20-1 to TRBJ2-5; D not resolved. The J call may be incorrect, as the DNA end agrees better with TRBJ2-1. CDR1 DFQATT and CDR2 SNEGSKA come from the germline V gene (reference sequence). The CDR3 length is 13 residues. CDR3 sequence (DNA): TGCAGTGCTAGCGGCGGTACCTACAATGAGCAGTTCTTC. This codes for CSASGGTYNEQFF.

This chain links TRBV2 with TRBJ1-5; D not resolved. V was clipped by 6 bases and J by 3 bases, with 12 bases between them. Germline V gene lookup returns CDR1 SNHLY and CDR2 FYNNEI. The CDR3 length is 14 residues. Here the CDR3 DNA reads TGTGCCAGCAGCCCGGAACAGCACAATCAGCCCCAGCATTTT. Its protein is CASSPEQHNQPQHF.

The rearrangement joins TRBV7-9 to TRBJ2-7, with 10 bases matching TRBD2. This CDR3 is built from 14 residues. Germline CDR1 SEHNR, CDR2 FQNEAQ (reference sequence). V lost 11 bases and J lost 0; bases outside the gene matches: 7. Here the CDR3 reads CAGSGRDGSYEQYF. CDR3 bases: TGTGCCGGGAGCGGGAGGGATGGCTCCTACGAGCAGTACTTC.

This chain uses TRBV7-8 with TRBJ2-3, with TRBD2 matching over 8 bases. Germline V gene sequence: CDR1 SGHVS, CDR2 FQNEAQ. The CDR3 runs to 15 residues. With V trimmed by 5 bases and J by 3 bases, 7 bases remained unmatched. The CDR3 reads CASSTSGLVTDTQYF. CDR3 bases: TGTGCCAGCAGCACCTCGGGACTAGTGACAGATACGCAGTATTTT.

This clonotype came up many times. The V gene is TRBV15, the J gene TRBJ2-7, with 7 bases lining up with TRBD1. V gave up 5 bases and J gave up 0 bases; unmatched junction bases: 4. The CDR3 loop spans 14 amino acids. Germline CDR1 reads LNHNV; CDR2 reads YYDKDF (reference sequence). The CDR3 reads CATSPGDSSYEQYF. Written as DNA, the CDR3 is TGTGCCACCAGCCCAGGGGACAGCTCCTACGAGCAGTACTTC.

There are many counts of this clonotype. The chain recombines TRBV2 with TRBJ2-6; D call uncertain. Trimming stripped 6 bases from V and 0 bases from J, with 9 bases between. The CDR3 extends over 15 amino acids. CDR1 is SNHLY, CDR2 FYNNEI, per germline. Here the CDR3 reads CASRPQSSGANVLTF. Here the CDR3 DNA reads TGTGCCAGCAGGCCACAGTCCTCTGGGGCCAACGTCCTGACTTTC.